A single sample is the source of the 17 T cell receptor beta chains below, sequenced in a study of T-cell reconstitution after alpha-beta-depleted transplantation in children. The TCRbeta library was prepared with unique molecular identifiers. TCRdb recomputed calls from the PCR reads with MiXCR, one row per CDR3 protein. The profile covers approximately 350,000 distinct CDR3 sequences, with about 14% appearing a single time and 4.3% taken by the ten largest. Specimen: PBMCs, collected from the stem cell graft. Source of these receptors: a human donor who donated a stem cell graft to a child with Fanconi anemia.

This clonotype was counted a few times. The rearrangement links TRBV6-1 to TRBJ2-7; D remains ambiguous. Trimming took off 6 bases at V and 1 base at J, with 19 bases between the two ends. CDR3 length equals 16 residues. The germline V gene has CDR1 MNHNS and CDR2 SASEGT. The CDR3 loop reads CASRTRASYGSYEQYF. In nucleotides, the CDR3 is TGTGCCAGCAGAACCCGCGCGTCTTACGGGTCCTACGAGCAGTACTTC.

This sequence joins TRBV7-6 and TRBJ1-3; D is ambiguous. The CDR3 consists of 16 residues. Deletions cut 1 base from V and 8 bases from J, with 18 bases between. Per the germline V gene, CDR1 is SGHVS and CDR2 is FNYEAQ. The CDR3 nucleotides read TGTGCCAGCAGCTTAGTAGAGTCGACGCCCGTGGACACCATATATTTT. Translation: CASSLVESTPVDTIYF.

This clonotype was found many times. V and J are TRBV20-1 and TRBJ2-3; D uncertain. This CDR3 comprises 13 residues. Per germline, CDR1 DFQATT and CDR2 SNEGSKA (reference sequence). V shed 2 bases and J shed 2 bases, with 8 bases lying between them. In DNA, the CDR3 is TGCAGTGCTAGAAAACTGACCACAGATACGCAGTATTTT. It yields the protein CSARKLTTDTQYF.

This clonotype appeared a few times. The chain carries TRBV12-3 or TRBV12-4 and TRBJ1-2; maybe TRBD1 (5 bases). The length of the CDR3 is 14 residues. The V end was cut by 1 base, the J end by 4 bases, with 10 bases between. The DNA for the CDR3 is TGTGCCAGCAGTTTAGGGGGCGGGGGCTATGGCTACACCTTC. Translating it yields CASSLGGGGYGYTF.

This clonotype has a handful of counts. This rearrangement joins TRBV2 to TRBJ2-1; possibly TRBD2 for D (6 bases). Germline CDR1 is SNHLY and CDR2 is FYNNEI. Trimming took 5 bases from V and 9 from J, leaving 14 bases between them. This CDR3 has 13 amino acids. The CDR3 protein is CASSQDHGGEQFF. The DNA for the CDR3 is TGTGCCAGCAGTCAAGATCACGGGGGTGAGCAGTTCTTC.

This clonotype was seen at least ten times. V is TRBV19 and J is TRBJ1-5; D is possibly TRBD1 (6 bases). Trimming pared 9 bases from V and 4 bases from J, leaving 13 bases between. CDR1 is LNHDA, CDR2 SQIVND, per germline (reference sequence). This CDR3 region has 13 residues. This CDR3 is CASRGPVNQPQHF. CDR3 DNA: TGTGCCAGCAGGGGACCCGTTAATCAGCCCCAGCATTTT.

This clonotype has more than one count but fewer than ten. This chain connects TRBV6-5 to TRBJ1-5; a weak D match, TRBD1 (6 bases). CDR1 and CDR2 (germline): MNHEY, SVGAGI. This CDR3 has 14 amino acids. The V end lost 4 bases, the J end lost 1 base, and 8 bases lay between the germline ends. The CDR3 reads CASSFDRSNQPQHF. As DNA, the CDR3 is TGTGCCAGCAGTTTCGACAGGAGCAATCAGCCCCAGCATTTT.

This chain connects TRBV4-2 to TRBJ1-1; D ambiguous. Trimming stripped 4 bases from V and 4 bases from J, with 10 bases between. Germline V gene data show CDR1 as LGHNA and CDR2 as YNFKEQ. The CDR3 contains 13 residues. The CDR3 here is CASSPYITTEAFF. CDR3 nucleotide sequence: TGTGCCAGCAGCCCCTACATAACCACTGAAGCTTTCTTT.

J is TRBJ1-4 and V is TRBV12-3 or TRBV12-4; a possible D gene is TRBD1 (5 bases). V lost 5 bases and J lost 8, with 9 bases in between. The CDR3 spans 12 residues. CDR3 region: CASSAAGEKLFF. CDR3 sequence (DNA): TGTGCCAGCAGTGCCGCAGGGGAAAAACTGTTTTTT.

The CDR3 reads CASSLAGGESGDPGYTF. In DNA, the CDR3 is TGCGCCAGCAGCTTGGCAGGGGGCGAGAGTGGTGATCCTGGCTACACCTTC. The J gene is TRBJ1-2, the V gene TRBV5-1; 8 positions match TRBD1. The CDR3 has 17 amino acids. J gave up 7 bases and V 0 bases, and 14 bases lay outside the gene matches. The V gene's germline CDR1 is SGHRS and CDR2 YFSETQ.

This clonotype came up many times. This chain joins TRBV5-1 and TRBJ1-1; TRBD1 aligns across 7 bases. The CDR3 has 14 amino acids. V was clipped by 5 bases and J by 4 bases; unmatched bases: 8. The V gene's germline CDR1 is SGHRS and CDR2 YFSETQ. The CDR3 loop reads CASSNNPGGTEAFF. As DNA, the CDR3 is TGCGCCAGCAGTAATAATCCAGGGGGCACTGAAGCTTTCTTT.

This clonotype was counted at least ten times. This chain uses TRBV10-3 with TRBJ2-3, with D possibly being TRBD2 (5 bases). Germline CDR1 ENHRY, CDR2 SYGVKD. The CDR3 is made up of 17 amino acids. V lost 3 bases and J lost 5, with 21 bases in between. The CDR3 loop is CAISDGRDPLGRDTQYF. CDR3 DNA: TGTGCCATCAGTGATGGAAGAGACCCCTTGGGGAGAGATACGCAGTATTTT.

The chain employs TRBV4-3 and TRBJ2-1; no reliable D call. Trimming stripped 0 bases from V and 10 bases from J, with 13 bases between. Germline CDR1 is LGHNA and CDR2 is YSLEER. There are 14 residues in the CDR3. The DNA for the CDR3 is TGCGCCAGCAGCCAAGATGGTCGGGTCGGAGAGCAGTTCTTC. This codes for CASSQDGRVGEQFF.

This clonotype was seen many times. V is TRBV6-1 and J is TRBJ2-7, with D possibly TRBD2 on 5 matching bases. The V gene's germline CDR1 is MNHNS and CDR2 SASEGT. The CDR3 has 11 residues. The V end lost 2 bases, the J end lost 13 bases, and 12 bases lay between the germline ends. This CDR3 reads CASSEPGESYF. The CDR3 bases are TGTGCCAGCAGTGAACCTGGGGAGTCCTACTTC.

The rearrangement joins TRBV28 to TRBJ2-7; TRBD1 agrees at 8 bases. The CDR3 spans 12 residues. From germline, CDR1 is MDHEN and CDR2 SYDVKM. Trimming took 5 bases from V and 6 from J; bases not matched to a gene: 3. CDR3: CASSLQGGEQYV. DNA of the CDR3: TGTGCCAGCAGTCTACAGGGGGGCGAGCAGTACGTC.

V is TRBV29-1 and J is TRBJ2-2, with a possible D match to TRBD2 (5 bases). The CDR3 consists of 11 residues. CDR1 SQVTM and CDR2 ANQGSEA come from the germline V gene. V shed 5 bases and J shed 7 bases, with 8 bases lying between them. The CDR3 nucleotides are TGCAGCGTTTTCGGGGACGGGGAGCTGTTTTTT. This translates into CSVFGDGELFF.

The chain joins TRBV30 to TRBJ1-4; 7 bases are a match to TRBD1. CDR1 is GTSNPN, CDR2 SVGIG, per germline (reference sequence). With V trimmed by 1 base and J by 0 bases, 2 bases remained unmatched. The CDR3 loop spans 15 amino acids. CDR3 nucleotides: TGTGCCTGGAGTGCTACAGGGGCAACTAATGAAAAACTGTTTTTT. It codes for CAWSATGATNEKLFF.